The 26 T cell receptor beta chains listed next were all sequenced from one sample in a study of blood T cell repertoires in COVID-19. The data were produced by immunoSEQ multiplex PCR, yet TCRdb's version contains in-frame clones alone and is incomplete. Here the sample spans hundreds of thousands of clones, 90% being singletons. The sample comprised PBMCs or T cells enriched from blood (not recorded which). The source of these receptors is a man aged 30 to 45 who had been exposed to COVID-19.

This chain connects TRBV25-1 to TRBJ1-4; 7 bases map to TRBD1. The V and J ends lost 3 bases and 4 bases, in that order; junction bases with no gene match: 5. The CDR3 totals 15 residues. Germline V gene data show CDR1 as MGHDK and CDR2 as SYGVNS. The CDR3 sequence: CASSDVRGDNEKLFF. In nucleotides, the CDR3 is TGTGCCAGCAGTGATGTCAGGGGGGATAATGAAAAACTGTTTTTT.

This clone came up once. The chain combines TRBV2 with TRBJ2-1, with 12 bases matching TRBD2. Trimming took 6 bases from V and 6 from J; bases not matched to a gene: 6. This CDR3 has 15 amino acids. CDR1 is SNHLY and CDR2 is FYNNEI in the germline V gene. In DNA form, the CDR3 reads TGTGCCAGCAGCCCGCTAGCGGGGGGGGGCAATGAGCAGTTCTTC. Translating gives CASSPLAGGGNEQFF.

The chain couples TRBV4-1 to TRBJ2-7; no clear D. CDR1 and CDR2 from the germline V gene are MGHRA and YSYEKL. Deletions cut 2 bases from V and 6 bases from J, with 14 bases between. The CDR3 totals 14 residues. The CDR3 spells CASSQPLDMSEQYF. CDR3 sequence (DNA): TGCGCCAGCAGCCAACCACTCGATATGTCCGAGCAGTACTTC.

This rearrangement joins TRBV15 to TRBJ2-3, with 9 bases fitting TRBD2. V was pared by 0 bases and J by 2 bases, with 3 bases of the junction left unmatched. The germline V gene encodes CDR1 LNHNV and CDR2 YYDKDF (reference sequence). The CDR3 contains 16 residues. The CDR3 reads CATSRDAGGPTDTQYF. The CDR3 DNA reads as TGTGCCACCAGCAGAGATGCGGGGGGGCCCACAGATACGCAGTATTTT. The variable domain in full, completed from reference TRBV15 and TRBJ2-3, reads DAMVIQNPRYQVTQFGKPVTLSCSQTLNHNVMYWYQQKSSQAPKLLFHYYDKDFNNEADTPDNFQSRRPNTSFCFLDIRSPGLGDTAMYLCATSRDAGGPTDTQYFGPGTRLTVL.

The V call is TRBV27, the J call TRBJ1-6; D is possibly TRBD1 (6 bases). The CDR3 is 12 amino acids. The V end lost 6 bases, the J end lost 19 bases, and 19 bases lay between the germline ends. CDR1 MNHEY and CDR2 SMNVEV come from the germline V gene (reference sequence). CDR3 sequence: CASRPGGGPAHF. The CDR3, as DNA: TGTGCCAGCAGACCCGGGGGGGGCCCTGCTCACTTT.

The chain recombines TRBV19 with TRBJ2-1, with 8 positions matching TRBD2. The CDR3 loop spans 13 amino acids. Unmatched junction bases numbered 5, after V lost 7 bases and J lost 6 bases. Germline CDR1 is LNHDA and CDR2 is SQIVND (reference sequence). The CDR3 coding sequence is TGTGCCAGTATGGCTAGCGGGCGCAATGAGCAGTTCTTC. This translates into CASMASGRNEQFF.

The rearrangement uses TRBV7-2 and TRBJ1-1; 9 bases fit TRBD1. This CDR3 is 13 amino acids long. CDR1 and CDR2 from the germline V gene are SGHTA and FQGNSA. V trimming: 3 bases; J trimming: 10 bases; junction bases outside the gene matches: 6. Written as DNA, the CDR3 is TGTGCCAGCAGCTTCAGACAGGGGGAGGTAGCTTTCTTT. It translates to CASSFRQGEVAFF.

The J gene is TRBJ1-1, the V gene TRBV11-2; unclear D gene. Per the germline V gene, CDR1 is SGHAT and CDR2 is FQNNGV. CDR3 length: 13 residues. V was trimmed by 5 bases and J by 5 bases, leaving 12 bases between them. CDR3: CASSVSRGTEAFF. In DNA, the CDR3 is TGTGCCAGCAGCGTAAGCCGGGGTACTGAAGCTTTCTTT. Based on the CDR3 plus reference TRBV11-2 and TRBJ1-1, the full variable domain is EAGVAQSPRYKIIEKRQSVAFWCNPISGHATLYWYQQILGQGPKLLIQFQNNGVVDDSQLPKDRFSAERLKGVDSTLKIQPAKLEDSAVYLCASSVSRGTEAFFGQGTRLTVV.

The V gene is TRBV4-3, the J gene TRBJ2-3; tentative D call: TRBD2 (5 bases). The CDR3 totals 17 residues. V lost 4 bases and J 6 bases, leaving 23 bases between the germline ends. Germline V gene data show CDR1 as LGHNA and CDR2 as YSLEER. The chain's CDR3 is CASSLARLARAGDTQYF. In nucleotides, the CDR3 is TGCGCCAGCAGCCTCGCAAGGTTAGCGCGGGCTGGTGATACGCAGTATTTT.

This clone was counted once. CDR3 region: CATPTDRSYNSPLHF. The CDR3 DNA is TGTGCCACCCCGACGGACAGGAGCTATAATTCACCCCTCCACTTT. The J gene is TRBJ1-6, the V gene TRBV6-5, with 7 positions matching TRBD1. CDR3 length: 15 amino acids. Trimming removed 10 bases from V and 3 bases from J; junction bases left unmatched: 9. The V gene's germline CDR1 is MNHEY and CDR2 SVGAGI.

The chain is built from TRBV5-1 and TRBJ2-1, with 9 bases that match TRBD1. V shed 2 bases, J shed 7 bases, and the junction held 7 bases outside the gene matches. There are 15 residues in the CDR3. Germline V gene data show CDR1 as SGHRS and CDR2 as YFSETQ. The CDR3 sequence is CASSFETGGINEQFF. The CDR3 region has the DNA TGCGCCAGCAGCTTCGAGACAGGGGGAATAAATGAGCAGTTCTTC. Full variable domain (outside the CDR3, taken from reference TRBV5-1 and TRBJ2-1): KAGVTQTPRYLIKTRGQQVTLSCSPISGHRSVSWYQQTPGQGLQFLFEYFSETQRNKGNFPGRFSGRQFSNSRSEMNVSTLELGDSALYLCASSFETGGINEQFFGPGTRLTVL.

The CDR3 region has the DNA TGTGCCAGCAGTGCCGGGACAGAGGCCCTCCACTTT. Translating gives CASSAGTEALHF. The chain carries TRBV2 and TRBJ1-6, with 7 bases identical to TRBD1. The CDR3 totals 12 residues. CDR1 SNHLY and CDR2 FYNNEI come from the germline V gene. With 4 bases clipped from V and 14 bases from J, the junction kept 5 bases outside the gene matches.

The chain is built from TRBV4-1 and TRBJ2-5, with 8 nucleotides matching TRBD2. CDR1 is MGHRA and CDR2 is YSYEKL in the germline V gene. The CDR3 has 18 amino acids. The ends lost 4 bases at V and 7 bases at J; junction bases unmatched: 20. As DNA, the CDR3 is TGCGCCAGCAGCCTTGGGGGAGTAGCGGGGATCCTTCAGGGGACCCAGTACTTC. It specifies CASSLGGVAGILQGTQYF.

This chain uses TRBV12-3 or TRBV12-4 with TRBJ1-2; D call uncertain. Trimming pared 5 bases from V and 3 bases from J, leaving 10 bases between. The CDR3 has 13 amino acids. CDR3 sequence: CASSPGSYYGYTF. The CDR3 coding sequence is TGTGCCAGCAGTCCAGGAAGCTACTATGGCTACACCTTC.

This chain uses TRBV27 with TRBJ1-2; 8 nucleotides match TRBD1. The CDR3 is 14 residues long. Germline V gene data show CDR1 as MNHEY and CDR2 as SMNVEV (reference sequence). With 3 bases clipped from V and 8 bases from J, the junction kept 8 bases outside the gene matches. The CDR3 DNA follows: TGTGCCAGCAGTTTCGACAGGGGAGGTGGAGGCTACACCTTC. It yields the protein CASSFDRGGGGYTF.

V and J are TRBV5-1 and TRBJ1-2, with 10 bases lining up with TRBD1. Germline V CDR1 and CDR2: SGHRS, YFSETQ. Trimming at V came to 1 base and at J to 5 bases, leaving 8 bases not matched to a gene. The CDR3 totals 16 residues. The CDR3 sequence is CASSLTGTGDSYGYTF. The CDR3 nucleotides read TGCGCCAGCAGCTTGACCGGGACAGGGGATTCGTATGGCTACACCTTC.

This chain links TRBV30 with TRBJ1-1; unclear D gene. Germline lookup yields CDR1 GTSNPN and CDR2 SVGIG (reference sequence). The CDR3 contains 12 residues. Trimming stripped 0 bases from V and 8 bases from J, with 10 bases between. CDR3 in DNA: TGTGCCTGGAGTGTAGCAGGCCGAGAAGCTTTCTTT. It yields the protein CAWSVAGREAFF.

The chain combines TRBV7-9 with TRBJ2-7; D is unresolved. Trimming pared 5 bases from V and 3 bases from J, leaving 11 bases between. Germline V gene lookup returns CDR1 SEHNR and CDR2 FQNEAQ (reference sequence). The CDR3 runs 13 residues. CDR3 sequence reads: CASSPINYYEQYF. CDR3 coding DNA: TGTGCCAGCAGCCCTATAAATTACTACGAGCAGTACTTC.

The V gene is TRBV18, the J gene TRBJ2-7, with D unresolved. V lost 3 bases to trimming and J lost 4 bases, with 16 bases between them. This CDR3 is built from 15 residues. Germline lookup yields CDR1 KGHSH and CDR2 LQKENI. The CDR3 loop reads CASSPDAEALYEQYF. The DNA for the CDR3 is TGTGCCAGCTCACCCGACGCCGAGGCCTTATACGAGCAGTACTTC.

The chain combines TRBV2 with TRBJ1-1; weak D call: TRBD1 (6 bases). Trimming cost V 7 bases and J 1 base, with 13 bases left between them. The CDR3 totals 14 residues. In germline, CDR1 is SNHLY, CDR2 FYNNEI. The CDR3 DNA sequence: TGTGCCAGCATTCAGGGGTTTTGGAACACTGAAGCTTTCTTT. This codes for CASIQGFWNTEAFF.

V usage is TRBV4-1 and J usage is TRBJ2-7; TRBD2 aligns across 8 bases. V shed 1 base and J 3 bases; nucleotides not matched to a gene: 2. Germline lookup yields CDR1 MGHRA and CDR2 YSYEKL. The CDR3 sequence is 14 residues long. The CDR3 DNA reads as TGCGCCAGCAGCCAAGGACTAGCGAGCTACGAGCAGTACTTC. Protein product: CASSQGLASYEQYF.

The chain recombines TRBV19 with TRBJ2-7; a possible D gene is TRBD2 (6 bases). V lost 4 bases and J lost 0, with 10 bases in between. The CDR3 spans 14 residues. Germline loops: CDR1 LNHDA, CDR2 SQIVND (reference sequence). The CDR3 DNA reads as TGTGCCAGTAGTACCACCGGGAGCTCCTACGAGCAGTACTTC. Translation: CASSTTGSSYEQYF. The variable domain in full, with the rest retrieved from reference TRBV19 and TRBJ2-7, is DGGITQSPKYLFRKEGQNVTLSCEQNLNHDAMYWYRQDPGQGLRLIYYSQIVNDFQKGDIAEGYSVSREKKESFPLTVTSAQKNPTAFYLCASSTTGSSYEQYFGPGTRLTVT.

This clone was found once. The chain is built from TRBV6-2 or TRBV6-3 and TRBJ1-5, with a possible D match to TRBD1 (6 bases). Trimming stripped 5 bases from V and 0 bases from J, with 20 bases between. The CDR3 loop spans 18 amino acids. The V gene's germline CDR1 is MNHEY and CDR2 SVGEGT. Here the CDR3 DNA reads TGTGCCAGCAGTGGGGGAAGACCGGACAGCTTTAGCAATCAGCCCCAGCATTTT. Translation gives CASSGGRPDSFSNQPQHF.

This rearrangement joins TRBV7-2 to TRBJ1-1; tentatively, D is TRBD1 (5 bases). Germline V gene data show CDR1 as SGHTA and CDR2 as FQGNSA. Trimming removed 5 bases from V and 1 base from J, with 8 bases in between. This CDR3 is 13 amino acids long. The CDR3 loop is CASSLDKNTEAFF. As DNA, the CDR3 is TGTGCCAGCAGCCTGGACAAGAACACTGAAGCTTTCTTT.

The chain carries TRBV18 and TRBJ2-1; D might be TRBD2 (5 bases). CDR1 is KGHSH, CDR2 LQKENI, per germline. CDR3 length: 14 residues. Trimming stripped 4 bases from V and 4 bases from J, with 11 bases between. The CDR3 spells CASSLPGNYNEQFF. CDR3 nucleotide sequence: TGTGCCAGCTCACTCCCCGGGAATTACAATGAGCAGTTCTTC.

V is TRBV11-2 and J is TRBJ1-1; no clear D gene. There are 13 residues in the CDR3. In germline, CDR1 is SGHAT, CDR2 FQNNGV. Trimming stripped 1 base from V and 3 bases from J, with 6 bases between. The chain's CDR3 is CASSLGADTEAFF. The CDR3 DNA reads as TGTGCCAGCAGCTTAGGGGCTGACACTGAAGCTTTCTTT.